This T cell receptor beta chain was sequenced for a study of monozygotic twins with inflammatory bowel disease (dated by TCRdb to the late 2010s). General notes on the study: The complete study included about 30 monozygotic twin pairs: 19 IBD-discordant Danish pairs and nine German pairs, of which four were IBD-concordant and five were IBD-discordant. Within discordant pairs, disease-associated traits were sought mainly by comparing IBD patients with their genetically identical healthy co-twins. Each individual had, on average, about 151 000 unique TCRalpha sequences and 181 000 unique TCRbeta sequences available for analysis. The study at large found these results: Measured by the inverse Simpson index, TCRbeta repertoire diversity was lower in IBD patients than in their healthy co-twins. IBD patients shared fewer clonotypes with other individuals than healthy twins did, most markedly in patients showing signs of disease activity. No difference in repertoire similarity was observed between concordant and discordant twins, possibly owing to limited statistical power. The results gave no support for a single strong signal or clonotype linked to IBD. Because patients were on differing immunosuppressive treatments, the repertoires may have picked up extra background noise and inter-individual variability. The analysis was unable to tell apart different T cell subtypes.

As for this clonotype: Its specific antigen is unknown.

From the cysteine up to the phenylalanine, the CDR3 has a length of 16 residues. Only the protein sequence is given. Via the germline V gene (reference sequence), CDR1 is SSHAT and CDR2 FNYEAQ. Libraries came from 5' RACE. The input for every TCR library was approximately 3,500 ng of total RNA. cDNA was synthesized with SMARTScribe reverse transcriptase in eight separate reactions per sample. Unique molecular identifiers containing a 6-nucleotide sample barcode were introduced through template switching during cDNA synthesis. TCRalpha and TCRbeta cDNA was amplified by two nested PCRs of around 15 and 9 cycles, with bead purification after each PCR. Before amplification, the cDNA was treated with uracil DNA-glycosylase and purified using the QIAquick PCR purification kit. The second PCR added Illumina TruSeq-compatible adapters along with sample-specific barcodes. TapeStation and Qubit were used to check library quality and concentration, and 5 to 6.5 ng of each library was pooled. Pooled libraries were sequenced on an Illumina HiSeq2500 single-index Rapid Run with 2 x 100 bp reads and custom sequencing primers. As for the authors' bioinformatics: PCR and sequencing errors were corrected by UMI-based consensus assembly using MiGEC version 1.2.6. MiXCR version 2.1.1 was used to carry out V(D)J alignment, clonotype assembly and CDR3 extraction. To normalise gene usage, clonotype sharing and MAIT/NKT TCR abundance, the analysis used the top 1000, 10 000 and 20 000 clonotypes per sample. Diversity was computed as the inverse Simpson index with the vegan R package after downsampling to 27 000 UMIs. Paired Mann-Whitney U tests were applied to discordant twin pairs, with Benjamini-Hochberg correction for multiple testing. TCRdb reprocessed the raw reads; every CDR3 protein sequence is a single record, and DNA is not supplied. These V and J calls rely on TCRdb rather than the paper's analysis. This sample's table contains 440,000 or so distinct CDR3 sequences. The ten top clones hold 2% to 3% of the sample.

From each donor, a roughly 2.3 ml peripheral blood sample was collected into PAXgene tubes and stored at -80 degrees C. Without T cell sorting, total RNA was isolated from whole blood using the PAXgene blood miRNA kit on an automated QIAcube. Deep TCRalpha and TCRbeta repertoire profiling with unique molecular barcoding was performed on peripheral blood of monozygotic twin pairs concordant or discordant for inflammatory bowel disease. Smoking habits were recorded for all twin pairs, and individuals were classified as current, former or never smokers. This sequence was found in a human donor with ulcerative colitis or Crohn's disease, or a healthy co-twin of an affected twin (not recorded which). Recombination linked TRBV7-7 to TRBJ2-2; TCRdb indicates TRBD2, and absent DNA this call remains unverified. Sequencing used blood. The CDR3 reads CASSLRTGGPAGELFF.